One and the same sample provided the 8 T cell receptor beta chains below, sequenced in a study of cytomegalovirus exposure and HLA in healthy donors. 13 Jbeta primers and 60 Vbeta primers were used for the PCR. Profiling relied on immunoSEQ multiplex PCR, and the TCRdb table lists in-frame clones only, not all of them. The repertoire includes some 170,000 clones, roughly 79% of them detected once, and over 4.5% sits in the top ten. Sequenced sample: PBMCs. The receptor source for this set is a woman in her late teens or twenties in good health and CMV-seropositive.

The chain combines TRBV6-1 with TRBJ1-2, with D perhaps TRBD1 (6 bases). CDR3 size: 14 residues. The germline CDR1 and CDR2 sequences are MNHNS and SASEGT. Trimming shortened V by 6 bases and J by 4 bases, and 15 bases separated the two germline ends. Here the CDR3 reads CASSPLGQFYGYTF. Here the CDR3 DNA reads TGTGCCAGCAGCCCCCTTGGACAGTTCTATGGCTACACCTTC.

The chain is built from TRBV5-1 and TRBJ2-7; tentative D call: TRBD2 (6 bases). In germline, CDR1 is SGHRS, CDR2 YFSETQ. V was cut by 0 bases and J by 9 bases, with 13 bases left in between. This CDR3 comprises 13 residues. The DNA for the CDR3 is TGCGCCAGCAGCTTGGATGGTATGGGAGGGCAGTACTTC. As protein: CASSLDGMGGQYF.

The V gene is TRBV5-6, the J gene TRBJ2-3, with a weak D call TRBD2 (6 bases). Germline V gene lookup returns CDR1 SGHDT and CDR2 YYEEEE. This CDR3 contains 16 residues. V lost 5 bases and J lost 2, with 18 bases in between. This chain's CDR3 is CASSSSADYLTDTQYF. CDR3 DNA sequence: TGTGCCAGCAGTTCCTCGGCGGACTATCTCACAGATACGCAGTATTTT.

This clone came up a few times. The CDR3 DNA reads as TGTGCCAGCAGCTTGGGGGGACAGGGTTTGGATGAGCAGTTCTTC. It encodes CASSLGGQGLDEQFF. The chain couples TRBV5-4 to TRBJ2-1; 9 bases match TRBD1. The trim removed 0 bases at V and 8 bases at J, leaving 6 bases unmatched. CDR3 length: 15 residues. CDR1 SGHNT and CDR2 YYREEE come from the germline V gene (reference sequence). Full variable domain (remainder filled in from reference TRBV5-4 and TRBJ2-1): ETGVTQSPTHLIKTRGQQVTLRCSSQSGHNTVSWYQQALGQGPQFIFQYYREEENGRGNFPPRFSGLQFPNYSSELNVNALELDDSALYLCASSLGGQGLDEQFFGPGTRLTVL.

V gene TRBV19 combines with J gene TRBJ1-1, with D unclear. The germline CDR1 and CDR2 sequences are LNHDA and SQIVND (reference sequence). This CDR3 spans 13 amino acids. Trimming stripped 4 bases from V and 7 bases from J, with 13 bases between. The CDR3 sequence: CASSTSSRHEAFF. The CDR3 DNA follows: TGTGCCAGTAGTACCTCGTCCAGACATGAAGCTTTCTTT. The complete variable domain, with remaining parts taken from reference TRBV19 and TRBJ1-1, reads DGGITQSPKYLFRKEGQNVTLSCEQNLNHDAMYWYRQDPGQGLRLIYYSQIVNDFQKGDIAEGYSVSREKKESFPLTVTSAQKNPTAFYLCASSTSSRHEAFFGQGTRLTVV.

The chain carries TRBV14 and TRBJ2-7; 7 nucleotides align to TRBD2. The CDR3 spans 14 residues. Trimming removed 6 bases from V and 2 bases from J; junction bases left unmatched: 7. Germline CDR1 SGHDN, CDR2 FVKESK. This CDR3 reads CASSPSAGTYEQYF. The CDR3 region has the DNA TGTGCCAGCAGTCCCTCAGCGGGGACCTACGAGCAGTACTTC.

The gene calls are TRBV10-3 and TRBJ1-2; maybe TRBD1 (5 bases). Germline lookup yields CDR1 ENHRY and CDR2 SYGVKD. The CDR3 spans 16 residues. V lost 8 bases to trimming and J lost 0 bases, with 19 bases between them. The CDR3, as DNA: TGTGCCATCTGGGAAGACCCGACAGAAACTAACTATGGCTACACCTTC. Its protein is CAIWEDPTETNYGYTF.

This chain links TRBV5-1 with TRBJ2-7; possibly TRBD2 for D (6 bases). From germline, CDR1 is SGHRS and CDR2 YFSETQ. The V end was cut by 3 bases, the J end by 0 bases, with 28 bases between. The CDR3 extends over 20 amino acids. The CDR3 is CASSSVKPGLQGPGSYEQYF. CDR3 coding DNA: TGCGCCAGCAGCTCGGTCAAACCGGGACTCCAAGGGCCCGGCTCCTACGAGCAGTACTTC.